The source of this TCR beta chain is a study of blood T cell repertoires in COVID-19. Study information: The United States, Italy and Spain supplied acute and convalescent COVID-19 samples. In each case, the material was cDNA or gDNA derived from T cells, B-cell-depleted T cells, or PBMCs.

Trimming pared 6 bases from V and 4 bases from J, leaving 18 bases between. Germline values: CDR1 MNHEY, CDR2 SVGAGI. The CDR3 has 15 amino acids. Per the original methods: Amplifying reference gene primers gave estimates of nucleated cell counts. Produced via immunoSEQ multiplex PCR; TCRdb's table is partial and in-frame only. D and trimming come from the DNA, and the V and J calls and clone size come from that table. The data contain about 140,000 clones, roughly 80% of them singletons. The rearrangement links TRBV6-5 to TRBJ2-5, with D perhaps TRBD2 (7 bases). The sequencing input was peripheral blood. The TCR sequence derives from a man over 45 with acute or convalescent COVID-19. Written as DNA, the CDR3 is TGTGCCAGCAGCCCCTCGAACAGGGAGGGAGAGACCCAGTACTTC. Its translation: CASSPSNREGETQYF.